This is a list of T cell receptor beta chains from one sample in a study of cytomegalovirus exposure and HLA in healthy donors. Only in-frame clones appear in the TCRdb table, and some are missing; sequencing was by immunoSEQ multiplex PCR. The sample contains some 150,000 clones, approximately 90% of which appear only once. The material sequenced was PBMCs. These TCRs come from a woman aged 25 to 39 in good health and CMV-seronegative. Each CDR3 is given with its conserved first and last residue. D genes are given only for firm matches. Only some rows state a clone size, as once, few, many or a class for expanded clones.

d_gene: TRBD1
j_gene: TRBJ1-4
abundance: -
v_gene: TRBV7-9
CDR3aa: CASSPTGDPNEKLFF
CDR3nt: TGTGCCAGCAGTCCTACAGGGGACCCTAATGAAAAACTGTTTTTT

d_gene: TRBD1
j_gene: TRBJ1-5
abundance: once
v_gene: TRBV7-9
CDR3aa: CASSLQGASNQPQHF
CDR3nt: TGTGCCAGCAGCCTACAGGGGGCCAGCAATCAGCCCCAGCATTTT

d_gene: -
j_gene: TRBJ2-2
abundance: -
v_gene: TRBV6-1
CDR3aa: CASRLDSRTGELFF
CDR3nt: TGTGCCAGCAGATTGGACAGCCGCACTGGGGAGCTGTTTTTT

d_gene: -
j_gene: TRBJ1-6
abundance: -
v_gene: TRBV7-9
CDR3aa: CASSLVAVSPLHF
CDR3nt: TGTGCCAGCAGCTTAGTGGCCGTGTCACCCCTCCACTTT

d_gene: -
j_gene: TRBJ2-5
abundance: -
v_gene: TRBV28
CDR3aa: CASSLWWGKTQYF
CDR3nt: TGTGCCAGCAGTTTATGGTGGGGCAAGACCCAGTACTTC

d_gene: -
j_gene: TRBJ1-3
abundance: -
v_gene: TRBV6-1
CDR3aa: CASSEAGRYGTGNTIYF
CDR3nt: TGTGCCAGCAGTGAAGCTGGGAGATACGGGACTGGAAACACCATATATTTT

d_gene: TRBD2
j_gene: TRBJ2-1
abundance: -
v_gene: TRBV7-9
CDR3aa: CASSLGLAGKGRNEQFF
CDR3nt: TGTGCCAGCAGCTTGGGACTAGCGGGAAAGGGCCGAAATGAGCAGTTCTTC

d_gene: -
j_gene: TRBJ1-3
abundance: -
v_gene: TRBV30
CDR3aa: CAWTDSGNTIYF
CDR3nt: TGTGCCTGGACAGACTCTGGAAACACCATATATTTT

d_gene: TRBD1
j_gene: TRBJ1-1
abundance: -
v_gene: TRBV7-8
CDR3aa: CASSPRPGGNTEAFF
CDR3nt: TGTGCCAGCAGCCCCCGCCCAGGGGGTAACACTGAAGCTTTCTTT

d_gene: -
j_gene: TRBJ2-5
abundance: -
v_gene: TRBV4-3
CDR3aa: CASSQWRTNRRVQETQYF
CDR3nt: TGCGCCAGCAGCCAATGGAGGACAAACAGGAGGGTTCAAGAGACCCAGTACTTC

d_gene: -
j_gene: TRBJ2-5
abundance: once
v_gene: TRBV11-2
CDR3aa: CASSLDWGVGETQYF
CDR3nt: TGTGCCAGCAGCTTAGATTGGGGGGTGGGAGAGACCCAGTACTTC

d_gene: -
j_gene: TRBJ2-6
abundance: -
v_gene: TRBV21-1
CDR3aa: CASSKGDRSCSGANVLTF
CDR3nt: TGTGCCAGCAGCAAAGGGGACAGGTCCTGCTCTGGGGCCAACGTCCTGACTTTC

d_gene: -
j_gene: TRBJ2-6
abundance: few
v_gene: TRBV7-3
CDR3aa: CASSLSPAGANVLTF
CDR3nt: TGTGCCAGCAGCTTAAGTCCCGCTGGGGCCAACGTCCTGACTTTC

d_gene: -
j_gene: TRBJ1-6
abundance: -
v_gene: TRBV9
CDR3aa: CASSVVEISPLHF
CDR3nt: TGTGCCAGCAGCGTAGTGGAGATTTCACCCCTCCACTTT

d_gene: -
j_gene: TRBJ2-7
abundance: -
v_gene: TRBV5-8
CDR3aa: CASSHRVALSYEQYF
CDR3nt: TGTGCCAGCAGCCACAGGGTGGCCCTCTCCTACGAGCAGTACTTC

d_gene: -
j_gene: TRBJ1-2
abundance: -
v_gene: TRBV5-1
CDR3aa: CASSPGTRGTNYGYTF
CDR3nt: TGCGCCAGCAGCCCCGGGACTAGAGGCACTAACTATGGCTACACCTTC

d_gene: TRBD1
j_gene: TRBJ2-7
abundance: few
v_gene: TRBV19
CDR3aa: CASSWTGDQQYF
CDR3nt: TGTGCCAGTAGTTGGACAGGTGATCAGCAGTACTTC

d_gene: -
j_gene: TRBJ2-3
abundance: -
v_gene: TRBV7-3
CDR3aa: CASSLGGARTDTQYF
CDR3nt: TGTGCCAGCAGCTTAGGGGGGGCGCGGACAGATACGCAGTATTTT

d_gene: TRBD2
j_gene: TRBJ2-1
abundance: -
v_gene: TRBV6-5
CDR3aa: CASTPGTSGRNEQFF
CDR3nt: TGTGCCAGCACCCCCGGGACTAGCGGGAGGAATGAGCAGTTCTTC

d_gene: -
j_gene: TRBJ2-7
abundance: -
v_gene: TRBV4-3
CDR3aa: CASSQDRGGVGSRYEQYF
CDR3nt: TGCGCCAGCAGCCAAGATCGTGGGGGCGTAGGGTCTCGATACGAGCAGTACTTC

d_gene: -
j_gene: TRBJ1-3
abundance: few
v_gene: TRBV6-1
CDR3aa: CASDYWAGNTIYF
CDR3nt: TGTGCCAGCGACTATTGGGCTGGAAACACCATATATTTT

d_gene: TRBD1
j_gene: TRBJ1-1
abundance: -
v_gene: TRBV30
CDR3aa: CAWDLQGANTEAFF
CDR3nt: TGTGCCTGGGACTTGCAGGGGGCCAACACTGAAGCTTTCTTT

d_gene: TRBD1
j_gene: TRBJ1-1
abundance: -
v_gene: TRBV7-9
CDR3aa: CASSARQGPNTEAFF
CDR3nt: TGTGCCAGCAGCGCCCGACAGGGACCGAACACTGAAGCTTTCTTT

d_gene: TRBD1
j_gene: TRBJ2-7
abundance: few
v_gene: TRBV7-2
CDR3aa: CASSLWGQGSSYEQYF
CDR3nt: TGTGCCAGCAGCCTATGGGGACAGGGGAGCTCCTACGAGCAGTACTTC

d_gene: -
j_gene: TRBJ2-5
abundance: -
v_gene: TRBV10-3
CDR3aa: CAISEFERVTQYF
CDR3nt: TGTGCCATCAGTGAGTTTGAACGAGTGACCCAGTACTTC

d_gene: -
j_gene: TRBJ1-6
abundance: once
v_gene: TRBV6-6
CDR3aa: CASRALQGRGNSPLHF
CDR3nt: TGTGCCAGCAGGGCGTTACAGGGTCGAGGAAATTCACCCCTCCACTTT

d_gene: TRBD2
j_gene: TRBJ2-1
abundance: -
v_gene: TRBV18
CDR3aa: CASSPGIKAGATYYNEQFF
CDR3nt: TGTGCCAGCTCACCAGGAATCAAAGCGGGGGCCACCTACTACAATGAGCAGTTCTTC

d_gene: TRBD2
j_gene: TRBJ2-7
abundance: -
v_gene: TRBV29-1
CDR3aa: CSVELGLAGAPEQYF
CDR3nt: TGCAGCGTTGAATTAGGACTAGCGGGAGCCCCCGAGCAGTACTTC

d_gene: TRBD1
j_gene: TRBJ2-3
abundance: -
v_gene: TRBV5-1
CDR3aa: CASSAGQGYGTDTQYF
CDR3nt: TGCGCCAGCAGCGCGGGACAGGGGTACGGCACAGATACGCAGTATTTT

d_gene: -
j_gene: TRBJ2-1
abundance: -
v_gene: TRBV25-1
CDR3aa: CASSGREFF
CDR3nt: TGTGCCAGCTCCGGGCGGGAGTTCTTC

d_gene: TRBD1
j_gene: TRBJ2-6
abundance: few
v_gene: TRBV7-3
CDR3aa: CASSSTGGSGANVLTF
CDR3nt: TGTGCCAGCAGCTCTACAGGGGGCTCTGGGGCCAACGTCCTGACTTTC

d_gene: -
j_gene: TRBJ1-2
abundance: -
v_gene: TRBV28
CDR3aa: CASSTRTAPYGYTF
CDR3nt: TGTGCCAGCAGTACCCGGACAGCTCCCTATGGCTACACCTTC

d_gene: -
j_gene: TRBJ1-5
abundance: few
v_gene: TRBV19
CDR3aa: CASSMGQGLEPQHF
CDR3nt: TGTGCCAGTAGTATGGGCCAGGGGCTTGAGCCCCAGCATTTT

d_gene: -
j_gene: TRBJ2-1
abundance: -
v_gene: TRBV9
CDR3aa: CASSVDLAGYNEQFF
CDR3nt: TGTGCCAGCAGCGTAGATTTGGCGGGCTACAATGAGCAGTTCTTC

d_gene: -
j_gene: TRBJ2-3
abundance: -
v_gene: TRBV7-2
CDR3aa: CASSSRAGDTQYF
CDR3nt: TGTGCCAGCAGCTCGAGAGCCGGAGATACGCAGTATTTT

d_gene: -
j_gene: TRBJ2-3
abundance: -
v_gene: TRBV7-6
CDR3aa: CASSLRGRATRDTQYF
CDR3nt: TGTGCCAGCAGCTTAAGGGGGAGGGCCACCCGGGATACGCAGTATTTT

d_gene: -
j_gene: TRBJ1-6
abundance: -
v_gene: TRBV2
CDR3aa: CASSERTGSSYNSPLHF
CDR3nt: TGTGCCAGCAGTGAACGAACAGGGAGCTCCTATAATTCACCCCTCCACTTT

d_gene: -
j_gene: TRBJ2-1
abundance: -
v_gene: TRBV18
CDR3aa: CASSPQPHNEQFF
CDR3nt: TGTGCCAGCTCACCACAGCCCCACAATGAGCAGTTCTTC

d_gene: TRBD2
j_gene: TRBJ2-1
abundance: -
v_gene: TRBV27
CDR3aa: CASSLSGTSGGAGNEQFF
CDR3nt: TGTGCCAGCAGTTTATCGGGGACTAGCGGGGGGGCGGGGAATGAGCAGTTCTTC

d_gene: TRBD2
j_gene: TRBJ2-7
abundance: -
v_gene: TRBV7-9
CDR3aa: CSSSLGPGLAGGLYEQYF
CDR3nt: TGTTCCAGCAGCTTAGGCCCGGGACTAGCGGGGGGCCTTTACGAGCAGTACTTC

d_gene: TRBD2
j_gene: TRBJ2-6
abundance: -
v_gene: TRBV29-1
CDR3aa: CSVRELAGEPGANVLTF
CDR3nt: TGCAGCGTTAGGGAACTAGCGGGAGAGCCTGGGGCCAACGTCCTGACTTTC

d_gene: -
j_gene: TRBJ1-2
abundance: -
v_gene: TRBV11-2
CDR3aa: CASSLDPSLDYTF
CDR3nt: TGTGCCAGCAGCTTAGATCCTAGCCTTGACTACACCTTC

d_gene: TRBD1
j_gene: TRBJ1-1
abundance: -
v_gene: TRBV4-3
CDR3aa: CASSLRWDRGLNTEAFF
CDR3nt: TGCGCCAGCAGCCTCCGTTGGGACAGAGGACTGAACACTGAAGCTTTCTTT

d_gene: TRBD2
j_gene: TRBJ2-2
abundance: -
v_gene: TRBV7-6
CDR3aa: CASSSPGTSGRLNTGELFF
CDR3nt: TGTGCCAGCAGTTCCCCCGGGACTAGCGGGAGGCTTAACACCGGGGAGCTGTTTTTT

d_gene: TRBD1
j_gene: TRBJ2-3
abundance: -
v_gene: TRBV6-1
CDR3aa: CASSVASPGQGTDTQYF
CDR3nt: TGTGCCAGCAGTGTCGCTTCGCCGGGACAGGGGACAGATACGCAGTATTTT

d_gene: -
j_gene: TRBJ2-1
abundance: few
v_gene: TRBV9
CDR3aa: CASSAQSSYNEQFF
CDR3nt: TGTGCCAGCAGCGCCCAGTCCTCCTACAATGAGCAGTTCTTC

d_gene: TRBD2
j_gene: TRBJ2-3
abundance: -
v_gene: TRBV29-1
CDR3aa: CSVDVTGTSGRGTDTQYF
CDR3nt: TGCAGCGTCGACGTAACCGGGACTAGCGGGAGAGGCACAGATACGCAGTATTTT

d_gene: -
j_gene: TRBJ1-2
abundance: once
v_gene: TRBV28
CDR3aa: CASSLGFRPGPGVYGYTF
CDR3nt: TGTGCCAGCAGTTTAGGTTTCCGTCCGGGACCGGGGGTCTATGGCTACACCTTC

d_gene: TRBD1
j_gene: TRBJ2-5
abundance: -
v_gene: TRBV28
CDR3aa: CASSPRTGGRETQYF
CDR3nt: TGTGCCAGCAGTCCTCGGACAGGGGGCAGGGAGACCCAGTACTTC

d_gene: TRBD1
j_gene: TRBJ2-1
abundance: -
v_gene: TRBV7-9
CDR3aa: CASSLARQGNEQFF
CDR3nt: TGTGCCAGCAGCTTAGCGCGACAGGGGAATGAGCAGTTCTTC

d_gene: -
j_gene: TRBJ1-1
abundance: -
v_gene: TRBV7-2
CDR3aa: CASSLAVATEAFF
CDR3nt: TGTGCCAGCAGCCTAGCGGTAGCCACTGAAGCTTTCTTT

d_gene: -
j_gene: TRBJ1-1
abundance: -
v_gene: TRBV7-9
CDR3aa: CASSLGLPNTEAFF
CDR3nt: TGTGCCAGCAGCTTAGGGCTCCCGAACACTGAAGCTTTCTTT